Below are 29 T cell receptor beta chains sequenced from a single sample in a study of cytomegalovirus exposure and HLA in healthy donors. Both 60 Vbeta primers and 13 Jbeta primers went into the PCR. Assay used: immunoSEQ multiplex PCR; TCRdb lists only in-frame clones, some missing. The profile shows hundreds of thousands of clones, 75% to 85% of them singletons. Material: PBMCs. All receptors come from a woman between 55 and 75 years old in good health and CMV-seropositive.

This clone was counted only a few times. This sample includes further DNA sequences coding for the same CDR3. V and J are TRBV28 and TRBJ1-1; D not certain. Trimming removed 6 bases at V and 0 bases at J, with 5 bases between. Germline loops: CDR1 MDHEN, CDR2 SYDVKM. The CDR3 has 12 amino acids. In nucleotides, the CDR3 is TGTGCCAGCAGCTCGGTGAACACTGAAGCTTTCTTT. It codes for CASSSVNTEAFF.

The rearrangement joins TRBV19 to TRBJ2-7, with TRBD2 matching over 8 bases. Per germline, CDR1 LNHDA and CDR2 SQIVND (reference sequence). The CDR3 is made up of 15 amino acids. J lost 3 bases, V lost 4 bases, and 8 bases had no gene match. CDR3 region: CASSTGTRAVYEQYF. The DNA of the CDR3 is TGTGCCAGTAGTACCGGGACTAGGGCCGTCTACGAGCAGTACTTC.

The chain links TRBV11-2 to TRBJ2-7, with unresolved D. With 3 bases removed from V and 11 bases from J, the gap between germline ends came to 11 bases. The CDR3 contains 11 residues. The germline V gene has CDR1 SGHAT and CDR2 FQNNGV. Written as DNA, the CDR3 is TGTGCCAGCAGCTTCGCAGATATCAAGTACTTC. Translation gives CASSFADIKYF.

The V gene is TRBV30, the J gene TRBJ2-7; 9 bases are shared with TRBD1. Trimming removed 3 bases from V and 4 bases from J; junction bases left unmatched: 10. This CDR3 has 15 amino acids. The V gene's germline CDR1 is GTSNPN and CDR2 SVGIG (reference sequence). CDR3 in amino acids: CAWRRNRGPLYEQYF. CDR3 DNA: TGTGCCTGGAGGCGAAACAGGGGGCCGTTATACGAGCAGTACTTC.

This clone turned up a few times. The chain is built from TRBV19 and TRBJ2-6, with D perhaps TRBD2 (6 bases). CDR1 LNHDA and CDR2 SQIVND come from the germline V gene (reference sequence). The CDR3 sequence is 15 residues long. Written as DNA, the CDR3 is TGTGCGACCGGGAGCCAAAGCTCTGGGGCCAACGTCCTGACTTTC. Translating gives CATGSQSSGANVLTF.

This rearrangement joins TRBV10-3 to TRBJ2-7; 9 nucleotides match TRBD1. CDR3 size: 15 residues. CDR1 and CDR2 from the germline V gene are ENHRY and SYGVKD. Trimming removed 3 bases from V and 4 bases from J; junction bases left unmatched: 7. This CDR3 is CAISESDRGVYEQYF. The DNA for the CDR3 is TGTGCCATCAGTGAATCGGACAGGGGAGTTTACGAGCAGTACTTC.

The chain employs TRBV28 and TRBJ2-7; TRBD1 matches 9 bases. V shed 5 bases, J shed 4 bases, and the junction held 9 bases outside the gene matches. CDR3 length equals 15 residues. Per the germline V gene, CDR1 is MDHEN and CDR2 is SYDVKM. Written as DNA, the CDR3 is TGTGCCAGCAGTCGGTCAGGACAGGGGTCGTACGAGCAGTACTTC. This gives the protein CASSRSGQGSYEQYF.

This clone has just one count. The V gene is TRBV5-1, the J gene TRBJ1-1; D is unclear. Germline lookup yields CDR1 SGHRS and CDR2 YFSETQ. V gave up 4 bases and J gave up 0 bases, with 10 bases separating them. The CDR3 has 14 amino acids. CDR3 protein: CASSVPGLNTEAFF. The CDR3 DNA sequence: TGCGCCAGCAGCGTTCCCGGGTTGAACACTGAAGCTTTCTTT.

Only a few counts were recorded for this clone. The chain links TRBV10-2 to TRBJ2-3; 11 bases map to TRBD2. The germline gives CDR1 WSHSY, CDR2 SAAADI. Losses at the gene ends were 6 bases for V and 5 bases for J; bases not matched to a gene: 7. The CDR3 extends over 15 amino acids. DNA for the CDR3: TGCGCCAGCAGGACCGGGACTAGCGGACAAGATACGCAGTATTTT. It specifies CASRTGTSGQDTQYF.

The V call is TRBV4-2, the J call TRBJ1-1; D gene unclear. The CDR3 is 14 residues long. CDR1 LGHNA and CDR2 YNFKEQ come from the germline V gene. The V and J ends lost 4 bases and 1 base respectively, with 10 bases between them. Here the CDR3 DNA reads TGTGCCAGCAGCCCCCTAGGAGCGAACACTGAAGCTTTCTTT. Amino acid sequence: CASSPLGANTEAFF.

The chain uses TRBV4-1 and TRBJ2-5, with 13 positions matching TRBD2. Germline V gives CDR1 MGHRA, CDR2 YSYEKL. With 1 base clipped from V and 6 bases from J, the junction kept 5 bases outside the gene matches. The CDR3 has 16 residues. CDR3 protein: CASSQATSGGGKTQYF. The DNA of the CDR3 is TGCGCCAGCAGCCAAGCAACTAGCGGGGGGGGAAAGACCCAGTACTTC.

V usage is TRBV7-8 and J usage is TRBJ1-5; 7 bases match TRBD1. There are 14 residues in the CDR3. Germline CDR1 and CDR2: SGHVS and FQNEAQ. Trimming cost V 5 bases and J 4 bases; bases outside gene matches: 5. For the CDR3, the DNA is TGTGCCAGCAGCCGGGGGACAGTTAATCAGCCCCAGCATTTT. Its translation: CASSRGTVNQPQHF.

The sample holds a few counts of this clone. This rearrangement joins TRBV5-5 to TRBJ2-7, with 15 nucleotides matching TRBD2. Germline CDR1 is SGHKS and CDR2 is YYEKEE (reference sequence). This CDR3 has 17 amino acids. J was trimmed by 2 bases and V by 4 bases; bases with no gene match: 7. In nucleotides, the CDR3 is TGTGCCAGCAGCATAGGACTAGCGGGAGGGCCGCCCTACGAGCAGTACTTC. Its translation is CASSIGLAGGPPYEQYF.

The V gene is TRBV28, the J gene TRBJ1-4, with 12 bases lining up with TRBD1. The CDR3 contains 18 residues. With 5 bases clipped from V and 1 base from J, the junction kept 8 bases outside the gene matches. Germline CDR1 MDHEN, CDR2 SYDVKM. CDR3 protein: CASSPFRDRGQTNEKLFF. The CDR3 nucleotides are TGTGCCAGCAGTCCGTTCCGGGACAGGGGGCAAACTAATGAAAAACTGTTTTTT.

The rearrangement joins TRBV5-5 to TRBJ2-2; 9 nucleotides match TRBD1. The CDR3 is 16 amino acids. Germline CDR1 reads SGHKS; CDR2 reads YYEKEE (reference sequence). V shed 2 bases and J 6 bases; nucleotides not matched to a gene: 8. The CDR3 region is CASSLPGQGRAGELFF. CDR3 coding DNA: TGTGCCAGCAGCTTACCGGGACAGGGTCGTGCCGGGGAGCTGTTTTTT.

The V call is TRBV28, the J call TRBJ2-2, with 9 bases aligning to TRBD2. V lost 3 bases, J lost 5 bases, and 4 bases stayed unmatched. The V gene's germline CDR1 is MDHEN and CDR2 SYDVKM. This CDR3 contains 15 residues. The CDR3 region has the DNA TGTGCCAGCAGTTTCAGCGGGGGGTGGACCGGGGAGCTGTTTTTT. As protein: CASSFSGGWTGELFF.

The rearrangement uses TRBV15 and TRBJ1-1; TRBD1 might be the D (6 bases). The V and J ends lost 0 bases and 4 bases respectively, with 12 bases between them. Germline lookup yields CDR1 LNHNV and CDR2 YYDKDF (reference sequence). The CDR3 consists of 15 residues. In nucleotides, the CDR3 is TGTGCCACCAGCAGAGAGGGGGGGGCCGGCACTGAAGCTTTCTTT. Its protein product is CATSREGGAGTEAFF. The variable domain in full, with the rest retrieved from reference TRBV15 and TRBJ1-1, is DAMVIQNPRYQVTQFGKPVTLSCSQTLNHNVMYWYQQKSSQAPKLLFHYYDKDFNNEADTPDNFQSRRPNTSFCFLDIRSPGLGDTAMYLCATSREGGAGTEAFFGQGTRLTVV.

Written as DNA, the CDR3 is TGTGCCAGCAGTCCCCGACAGGGACTTAGCAATCAGCCCCAGCATTTT. Amino acid sequence: CASSPRQGLSNQPQHF. This chain links TRBV28 with TRBJ1-5; TRBD1 agrees at 7 bases. This CDR3 has 16 residues. The germline CDR1 and CDR2 sequences are MDHEN and SYDVKM. V shed 5 bases and J 0 bases; nucleotides not matched to a gene: 7.

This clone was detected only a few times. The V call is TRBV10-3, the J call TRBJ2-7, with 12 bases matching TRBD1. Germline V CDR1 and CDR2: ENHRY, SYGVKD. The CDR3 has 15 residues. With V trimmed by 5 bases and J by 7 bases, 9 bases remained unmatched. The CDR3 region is CAISHSGQGAGEQYF. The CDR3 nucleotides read TGTGCCATCAGTCATTCGGGACAGGGGGCCGGGGAGCAGTACTTC.

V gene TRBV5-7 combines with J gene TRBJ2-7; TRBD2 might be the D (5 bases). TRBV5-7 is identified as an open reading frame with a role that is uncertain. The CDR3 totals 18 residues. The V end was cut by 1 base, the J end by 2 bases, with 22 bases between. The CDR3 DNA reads TGTGCCAGCAGCTTGAGTGGAGGTCAAACTCCTAGGACCTACGAGCAGTACTTC. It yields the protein CASSLSGGQTPRTYEQYF.

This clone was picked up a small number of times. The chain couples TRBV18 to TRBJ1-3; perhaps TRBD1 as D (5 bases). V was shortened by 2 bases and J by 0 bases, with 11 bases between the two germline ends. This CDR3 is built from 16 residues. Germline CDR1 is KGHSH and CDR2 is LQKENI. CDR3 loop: CASSPRGELSGNTIYF. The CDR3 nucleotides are TGTGCCAGCTCACCAAGGGGCGAACTCTCTGGAAACACCATATATTTT.

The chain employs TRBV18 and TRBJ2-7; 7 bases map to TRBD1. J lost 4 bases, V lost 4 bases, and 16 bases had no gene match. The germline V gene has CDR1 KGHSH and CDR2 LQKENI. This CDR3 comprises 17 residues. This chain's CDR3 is CASSQSLQGVVVYEQYF. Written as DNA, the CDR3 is TGTGCCAGCTCACAGAGCTTGCAGGGGGTCGTGGTGTACGAGCAGTACTTC.

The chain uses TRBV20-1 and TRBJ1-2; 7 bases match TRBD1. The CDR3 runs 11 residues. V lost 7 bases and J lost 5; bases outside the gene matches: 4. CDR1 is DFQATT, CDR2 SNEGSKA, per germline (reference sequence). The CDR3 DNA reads TGCAGTGGAGGGGGCCCATATGGCTACACCTTC. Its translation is CSGGGPYGYTF.

The CDR3 is CASSSQGSDTEAFF. The CDR3 DNA follows: TGTGCCAGCAGCTCACAGGGGAGTGACACTGAAGCTTTCTTT. V and J are TRBV7-3 and TRBJ1-1, with TRBD1 matching 7 bases. Germline CDR1 and CDR2: SGHTA and FQGTGA. The CDR3 has 14 amino acids. Trimming cost V 4 bases and J 3 bases; bases outside gene matches: 5.

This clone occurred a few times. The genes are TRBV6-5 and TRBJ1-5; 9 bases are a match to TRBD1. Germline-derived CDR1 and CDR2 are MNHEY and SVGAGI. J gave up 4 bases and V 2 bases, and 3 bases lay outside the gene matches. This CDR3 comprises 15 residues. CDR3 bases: TGTGCCAGCAGTTACACAGGGGGCGGTAATCAGCCCCAGCATTTT. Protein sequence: CASSYTGGGNQPQHF.

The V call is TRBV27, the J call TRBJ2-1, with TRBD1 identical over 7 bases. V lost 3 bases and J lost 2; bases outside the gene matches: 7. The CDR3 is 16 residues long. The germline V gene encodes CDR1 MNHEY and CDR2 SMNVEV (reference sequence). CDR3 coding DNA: TGTGCCAGCAGTTTTCTTATAGGGACAGCCTACAATGAGCAGTTCTTC. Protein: CASSFLIGTAYNEQFF.

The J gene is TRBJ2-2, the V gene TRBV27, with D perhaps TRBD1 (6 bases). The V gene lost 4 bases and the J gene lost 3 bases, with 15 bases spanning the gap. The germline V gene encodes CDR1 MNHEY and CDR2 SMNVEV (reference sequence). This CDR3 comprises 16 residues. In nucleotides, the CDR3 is TGTGCCAGCAGTTCTTTAGACACAGGGCACACCGGGGAGCTGTTTTTT. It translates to CASSSLDTGHTGELFF.

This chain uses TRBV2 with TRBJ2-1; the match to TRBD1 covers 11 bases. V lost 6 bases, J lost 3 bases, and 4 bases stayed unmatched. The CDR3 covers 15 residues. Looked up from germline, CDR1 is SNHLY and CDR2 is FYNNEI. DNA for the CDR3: TGTGCCAGCAGATCCGGGACAGGGGGCTACAATGAGCAGTTCTTC. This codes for CASRSGTGGYNEQFF.

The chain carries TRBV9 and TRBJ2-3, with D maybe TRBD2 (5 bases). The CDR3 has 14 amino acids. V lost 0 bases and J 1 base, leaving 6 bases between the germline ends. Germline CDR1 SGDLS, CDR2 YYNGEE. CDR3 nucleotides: TGTGCCAGCAGCGTAGTTAGCGGCACAGATACGCAGTATTTT. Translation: CASSVVSGTDTQYF.